This is a list of T cell receptor beta chains from one sample in a study of shared clonotypes between healthy human individuals. Libraries were prepared by immunoSEQ multiplex PCR; TCRdb keeps only in-frame clonotypes and omits some of them. The sample lists some 2,500,000 clones; around 92% were seen once. The source material was naive CD4+ T cells from PBMCs. The receptor source for this set is a man between 18 and 35 years old in good health. Some clones in this sample may be carry-over from other donors' samples. CDR3s include the opening cysteine and the closing phenylalanine or tryptophan. Each record gives: D gene, J gene, clone size, V gene, CDR3 protein, CDR3 DNA. A D gene is named only where the DNA matches it firmly. Part of the rows lack a size; the others show once, few, many or a class for expanded clones.

>NA|TRBJ2-6|once|TRBV6-1
CASSEARPSGANVLTF
TGTGCCAGCAGTGAAGCGCGACCTTCTGGGGCCAACGTCCTGACTTTC
>TRBD2|TRBJ2-4|NA|TRBV7-3
CASSLGLAGNLAKNIQYF
TGTGCCAGCAGCTTAGGACTAGCGGGAAACTTAGCCAAAAACATTCAGTACTTC
>NA|TRBJ2-1|NA|TRBV2
CASSVGGPGEQFF
TGTGCCAGCAGTGTTGGGGGGCCTGGCGAGCAGTTCTTC
>TRBD2|TRBJ2-1|NA|TRBV5-1
CASSSGLAGGGEQFF
TGCGCCAGCAGCTCTGGACTAGCGGGAGGAGGTGAGCAGTTCTTC
>NA|TRBJ1-1|NA|TRBV2
CASSEAWGRTPEAFF
TGTGCCAGCAGTGAAGCTTGGGGCAGGACCCCTGAAGCTTTCTTT
>NA|TRBJ2-7|NA|TRBV5-4
CASSQAPGGSYEQYF
TGTGCCAGCAGCCAGGCGCCCGGGGGTTCCTACGAGCAGTACTTC
>NA|TRBJ2-7|once|TRBV14
CASSQVGTSYEQYF
TGTGCCAGCAGCCAAGTGGGTACCTCCTACGAGCAGTACTTC
>NA|TRBJ1-1|once|TRBV27
CASSKQVRMNTEAFF
TGTGCCAGCAGTAAACAGGTTCGGATGAACACTGAAGCTTTCTTT
>TRBD2|TRBJ2-1|NA|TRBV23-1
CASSQLLAGDPYNEQFF
TGCGCCAGCAGTCAATTGCTAGCGGGAGACCCTTACAATGAGCAGTTCTTC
>TRBD1|TRBJ2-7|NA|TRBV29-1
CSVTGTGSYEQYF
TGCAGCGTTACCGGGACAGGGTCCTACGAGCAGTACTTC
>NA|TRBJ2-7|NA|TRBV4-1
CASSQEQRISYEQYF
TGCGCCAGCAGCCAAGAACAGCGGATCTCCTACGAGCAGTACTTC
>NA|TRBJ2-7|NA|TRBV7-9
CATSGPTLSHEQYF
TGTGCCACCTCAGGCCCAACCCTGTCCCACGAGCAGTACTTC
>TRBD2|TRBJ2-1|NA|TRBV7-2
CASSKGGLAAYNEQFF
TGTGCCAGCAGCAAAGGGGGACTAGCGGCTTACAATGAGCAGTTCTTC
>TRBD2|TRBJ2-5|NA|TRBV6-1
CASSEREASGRKQETQYF
TGTGCCAGCAGTGAAAGAGAGGCTAGCGGGAGAAAACAAGAGACCCAGTACTTC
>TRBD1|TRBJ1-2|NA|TRBV29-1
CSADRGQASYGYTF
TGCAGCGCGGACAGGGGGCAGGCCTCCTATGGCTACACCTTC
>NA|TRBJ1-1|NA|TRBV5-4
CASSLEVSEAFF
TGTGCCAGCAGCTTGGAGGTTTCTGAAGCTTTCTTT
>TRBD1|TRBJ1-4|once|TRBV19
CASSTGTANEKLFF
TGTGCCAGTAGTACGGGGACAGCAAATGAAAAACTGTTTTTT
>NA|TRBJ1-3|NA|TRBV5-6
CASSSGPISGNTIYF
TGTGCCAGCAGCTCGGGACCGATCTCTGGAAACACCATATATTTT
>NA|TRBJ1-1|few|TRBV5-4
CASSLDRDTEAFF
TGTGCCAGCAGCTTGGACAGGGACACTGAAGCTTTCTTT